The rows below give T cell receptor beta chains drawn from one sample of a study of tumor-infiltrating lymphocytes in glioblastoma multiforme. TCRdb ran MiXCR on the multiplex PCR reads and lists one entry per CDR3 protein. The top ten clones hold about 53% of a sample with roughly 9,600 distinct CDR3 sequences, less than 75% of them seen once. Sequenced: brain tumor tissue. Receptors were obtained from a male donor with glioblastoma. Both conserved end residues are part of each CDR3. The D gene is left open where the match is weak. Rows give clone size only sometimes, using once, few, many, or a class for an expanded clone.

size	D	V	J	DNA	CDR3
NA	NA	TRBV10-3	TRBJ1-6	TGTGCCATCAGACAGGCCGATCCGTCACCCCTCCACTTT	CAIRQADPSPLHF
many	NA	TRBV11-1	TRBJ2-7	TGTGCCAGCAGCTTAGGACAGTCCGCCTTGTACGAGCAGTACTTC	CASSLGQSALYEQYF
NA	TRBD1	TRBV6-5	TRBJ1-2	TGTGTCAGCACTGGACAGGGAGGAATCGAAGGCTACACCTTC	CVSTGQGGIEGYTF
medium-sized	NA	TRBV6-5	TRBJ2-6	TGTGCCAGCCTACCGCCGCAGGGGTCTGGGGCCAACGTCCTGACTTTC	CASLPPQGSGANVLTF
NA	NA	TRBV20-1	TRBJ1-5	TGCAGTGCTAGAAGCGGAGACTACAATCAGCCCCAGCATTTT	CSARSGDYNQPQHF
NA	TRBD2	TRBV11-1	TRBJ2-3	TGTGACAGCAGCTTAGAAGCTTTGGGACTAGGAGTCCAGCACACAGATACGCAATATTTT	CDSSLEALGLGVQHTDTQYF
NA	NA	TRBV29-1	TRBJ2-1	TGCAGAGTTGAGGCAGGGTCTTGGGAGCAGTTCTTC	CRVEAGSWEQFF
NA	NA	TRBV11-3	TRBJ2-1	TGTGCCAGCAGCTTAGAAACGTTCCATGAGCAGTTCTTC	CASSLETFHEQFF
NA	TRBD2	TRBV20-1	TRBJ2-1	TGCAGTGCTAGTGTCGGGAGGCAATCCTACAATGAGCAGTTCTTC	CSASVGRQSYNEQFF
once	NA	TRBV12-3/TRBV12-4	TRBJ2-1	TGTGCAAGCGGTTTATCCGGGTCCTTCGACAATGAGCAGTTCTTC	CASGLSGSFDNEQFF
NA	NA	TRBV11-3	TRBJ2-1	TGTGCCAGCATCTTAAGGACATACAATGAGCAGTTCTTC	CASILRTYNEQFF
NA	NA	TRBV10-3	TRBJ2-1	TGTGCCATCAGTGGAGTAATTAACGAGCAGTTCTTC	CAISGVINEQFF
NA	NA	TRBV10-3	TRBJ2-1	TGTGCCATCAGCCAGGGGCTGGACAATGAGCAGTTCTTC	CAISQGLDNEQFF
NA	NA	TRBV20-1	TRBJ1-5	TGCAGTGCTAGACCATCGGAAGGGGGGCAGCATTTT	CSARPSEGGQHF
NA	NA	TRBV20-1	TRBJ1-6	TGCAGTGCTAGAGGGCGGGGTTCCGTGAACTCAGCCCTCCTCTTT	CSARGRGSVNSALLF
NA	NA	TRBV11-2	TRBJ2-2	TGTGCCAGCAGTCGCGTGGTGGGCGGGGAGCTGTTTTTT	CASSRVVGGELFF
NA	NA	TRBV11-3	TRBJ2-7	TGTGCCAGCAGCTTAGGTCCTTCTTACGAGCAGTACTTC	CASSLGPSYEQYF
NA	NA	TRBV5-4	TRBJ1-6	TGTGCCAGCAGCTCGGACGGGGAGGATAATAATTTACCCCTCCACTTT	CASSSDGEDNNLPLHF
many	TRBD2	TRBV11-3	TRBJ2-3	TGTGCCAGCAGCTTGAGTAGCGGGAGAGTTGCCAGGGGCACATATACGCAGTATTTT	CASSLSSGRVARGTYTQYF
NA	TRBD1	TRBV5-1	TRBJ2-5	TGCGCCAGTAGCGAAGACAGGGGCGTAGGGGAGACCCAGAACTTC	CASSEDRGVGETQNF
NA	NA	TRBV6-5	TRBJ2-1	TGTATCAGCAGTCCTCGGGACACCAATGAGCAGTTCTTC	CISSPRDTNEQFF
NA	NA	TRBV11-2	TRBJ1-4	TGTGCCAGCAGCTTACTAGGGGCGACTAATGAAAAACTGTTTTTT	CASSLLGATNEKLFF
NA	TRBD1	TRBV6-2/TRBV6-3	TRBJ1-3	TGTGCCAGCAGTCGGACAGGGCCTGGAAACACCATATATTTT	CASSRTGPGNTIYF
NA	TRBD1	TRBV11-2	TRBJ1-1	TGTGCCAGCAGCCCAAAGGGACAGGGGGGCACTGAAGCGTTCTTT	CASSPKGQGGTEAFF
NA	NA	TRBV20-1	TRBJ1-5	TGCAGTGCTAGGCGACAGTTACTTGATCAGCCCCAGCATTTT	CSARRQLLDQPQHF
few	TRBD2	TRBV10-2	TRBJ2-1	TGCGCCAGCAGTTCAGGGACTAGCTTTCTTGCGCAGGTCTTC	CASSSGTSFLAQVF
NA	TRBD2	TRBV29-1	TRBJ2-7	TGCCGCGTCCAAACTAGCGACTCCTACGATCAGTACTTT	CRVQTSDSYDQYF
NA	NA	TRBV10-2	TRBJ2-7	TGCGCCAGCAGTGTGGGACCCGGGACCGAGCAGTACTTC	CASSVGPGTEQYF
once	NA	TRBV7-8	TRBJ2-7	TGTGCCAGCCAACTAGGAACAGCCGACTACGGGCAGTACTTC	CASQLGTADYGQYF
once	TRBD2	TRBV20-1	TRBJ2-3	TGCAGTGCTTGTCGCCCAGGACTAGCGGGAGGGCCGAGTAGCACAGATACGCAATATTTT	CSACRPGLAGGPSSTDTQYF
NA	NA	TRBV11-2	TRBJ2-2	TGTGCCAGCCTAGACCCGACCGGGGAGCTGTTTTTT	CASLDPTGELFF
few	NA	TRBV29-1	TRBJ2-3	TGCAGCGTTGAGGGGGGTTACGGCACAGATACGCAGTATTTT	CSVEGGYGTDTQYF
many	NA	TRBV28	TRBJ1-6	TGTGCCAGCACCTTGGTTGGGGCGAAGAATTCACCCCTCCACTTT	CASTLVGAKNSPLHF
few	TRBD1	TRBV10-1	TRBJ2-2	TGCGCCAGCAGTGGACCCACACTCACAGGGGGTTCAAACACCGGGGAGCTGTTTTTT	CASSGPTLTGGSNTGELFF
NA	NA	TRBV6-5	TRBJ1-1	TGTACCAGCAGTTACTCGATGGGCCAGACATTGAACACTGAAGCTTTCTTT	CTSSYSMGQTLNTEAFF
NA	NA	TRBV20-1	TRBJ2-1	TGCAGTGCTAGAGACTCCCGGGAATACAGTGGGCAGTTCTTC	CSARDSREYSGQFF